These 16 T cell receptor beta chains originate from one sample sequenced in a study of prognosis after radiotherapy for stage I lung cancer. Starting from genomic DNA, TCR beta CDR3 was amplified through two-round multiplex PCR. For every TRBV and TRBJ gene, a specific primer was used in first-round PCR. TCRdb redid the calling of the multiplex PCR reads with MiXCR, one entry per CDR3 protein. The sample has over 20,000 distinct CDR3 sequences, 35% to 45% seen once. Source: PBMCs, taken before or after stereotactic body radiation therapy (not recorded which). Receptors originate from a donor aged 50 or older with non-small cell lung cancer.

This clonotype appeared many times. The chain carries TRBV30 and TRBJ2-5, with 7 bases fitting TRBD2. The CDR3 totals 12 residues. Germline V CDR1 and CDR2: GTSNPN, SVGIG (reference sequence). V was pared by 8 bases and J by 1 base, with 4 bases of the junction left unmatched. CDR3 DNA sequence: TGTGCCGGGCTAGCGGCCCAAGAGACCCAGTACTTC. It translates to CAGLAAQETQYF.

The chain combines TRBV11-1 with TRBJ2-7, with D maybe TRBD1 (6 bases). The CDR3 is 13 residues long. Germline V lookup: CDR1 SGHAT, CDR2 FQDESV (reference sequence). The V end was cut by 5 bases, the J end by 9 bases, with 17 bases between. CDR3 in DNA: TGTGCCAGCAGCCGGGAACAGGGCTTGTGGCAGTACTTC. This encodes CASSREQGLWQYF. The variable domain in full, with the rest retrieved from reference TRBV11-1 and TRBJ2-7, is EAEVAQSPRYKITEKSQAVAFWCDPISGHATLYWYRQILGQGPELLVQFQDESVVDDSQLPKDRFSAERLKGVDSTLKIQPAELGDSAMYLCASSREQGLWQYFGPGTRLTVT.

This clonotype was detected ten times or more. The chain couples TRBV2 to TRBJ2-5; 8 nucleotides match TRBD1. Germline loops: CDR1 SNHLY, CDR2 FYNNEI. The CDR3 is 15 amino acids. J was trimmed by 5 bases and V by 2 bases; bases with no gene match: 7. The CDR3 loop is CASSEMDREWETQYF. The CDR3 region has the DNA TGTGCCAGCAGTGAAATGGACAGGGAATGGGAGACCCAGTACTTC.

This clonotype was recorded at least ten times. The J gene is TRBJ1-5, the V gene TRBV7-9; D is uncertain. This CDR3 has 15 residues. Germline assignment: CDR1 SEHNR and CDR2 FQNEAQ (reference sequence). Trimming removed 1 base at V and 6 bases at J, with 13 bases between. CDR3 loop: CASSLGGEVGQPQHF. CDR3 nucleotides: TGTGCCAGCAGCTTAGGTGGGGAGGTCGGTCAGCCCCAGCATTTT.

This clonotype has a handful of counts. A much more abundant neighbour one base away suggests this may be a read error. This sequence joins TRBV6-1 and TRBJ2-2; TRBD1 might be the D (7 bases). Germline V lookup: CDR1 MNHNS, CDR2 SASEGT. This CDR3 has 15 amino acids. CDR3 sequence reads: CASRKTGTNTGGLFF. Here the CDR3 DNA reads TGTGCCAGCAGAAAGACAGGGACAAACACCGGGGGGCTGTTTTTT.

Many counts were recorded for this clonotype. V usage is TRBV15 and J usage is TRBJ2-2; 11 positions agree with TRBD1. Germline CDR1 is LNHNV and CDR2 is YYDKDF (reference sequence). CDR3 size: 16 residues. Unmatched junction bases numbered 6, after V lost 4 bases and J lost 5 bases. CDR3 protein: CATSTGQGAGTGELFF. The CDR3 DNA reads as TGTGCCACCAGCACCGGACAGGGGGCAGGAACCGGGGAGCTGTTTTTT. Full variable domain (missing parts from reference TRBV15 and TRBJ2-2): DAMVIQNPRYQVTQFGKPVTLSCSQTLNHNVMYWYQQKSSQAPKLLFHYYDKDFNNEADTPDNFQSRRPNTSFCFLDIRSPGLGDTAMYLCATSTGQGAGTGELFFGEGSRLTVL.

The chain links TRBV19 to TRBJ1-1; D is undetermined. The CDR3 length is 12 residues. V lost 4 bases to trimming and J lost 1 base, with 4 bases between them. Germline CDR1 is LNHDA and CDR2 is SQIVND (reference sequence). The CDR3 DNA is TGTGCCAGTAGTACTCCGAACACTGAAGCTTTCTTT. Residues: CASSTPNTEAFF.

The J gene is TRBJ1-4, the V gene TRBV4-1, with D uncertain. V lost 4 bases to trimming and J lost 0 bases, with 15 bases between them. This CDR3 is 17 amino acids long. Germline CDR1 reads MGHRA; CDR2 reads YSYEKL. CDR3 sequence reads: CASSRETASATNEKLFF. The CDR3 DNA reads TGCGCCAGCAGCCGAGAAACAGCTAGTGCAACTAATGAAAAACTGTTTTTT.

The V and J genes are TRBV20-1 and TRBJ1-1; D perhaps matches TRBD1 (5 bases). CDR1 and CDR2 (germline): DFQATT, SNEGSKA (reference sequence). V was cut by 6 bases and J by 4 bases, with 18 bases left in between. There are 14 residues in the CDR3. This chain's CDR3 is CSARAHHLSTEAFF. CDR3 bases: TGCAGTGCCAGGGCTCATCACCTCTCCACTGAAGCTTTCTTT.

Turning to this clonotype: A single base separates this from a much larger clone, so it may be a read error. The rearrangement joins TRBV29-1 to TRBJ2-7; perhaps TRBD2 as D (5 bases). CDR3 size: 13 residues. The V end was cut by 6 bases, the J end by 0 bases, with 12 bases between. Looked up from germline, CDR1 is SQVTM and CDR2 is ANQGSEA. The chain's CDR3 is CSVAHGSSYEQYF. CDR3 sequence (DNA): TGCAGCGTGGCGCATGGGAGCTCCTACGAGCAGTACTTC.

In this sample, this clonotype turned up many times. The chain couples TRBV2 to TRBJ1-5; D is undetermined. This CDR3 is 13 amino acids long. In germline, CDR1 is SNHLY, CDR2 FYNNEI. Trimming left V 4 bases short and J 5 bases short, with 9 bases between. DNA of the CDR3: TGTGCCAGCAGTGCGGCAGAACATCAGCCCCAGCATTTT. Its translation: CASSAAEHQPQHF. Complete variable domain (other parts from reference TRBV2 and TRBJ1-5): EPEVTQTPSHQVTQMGQEVILRCVPISNHLYFYWYRQILGQKVEFLVSFYNNEISEKSEIFDDQFSVERPDGSNFTLKIRSTKLEDSAMYFCASSAAEHQPQHFGDGTRLSIL.

As for this clonotype: A far bigger clonotype differs at one base, so this is likely a read error. J is TRBJ2-3 and V is TRBV7-9, with 13 bases matching TRBD2. The CDR3 is 16 residues long. CDR1 and CDR2 (germline): SEHNR, FQNEAQ (reference sequence). V was pared by 8 bases and J by 5 bases, with 10 bases of the junction left unmatched. The CDR3 is CASGSSGLAGRDTQYF. As DNA, the CDR3 is TGTGCCAGCGGGAGTTCGGGACTAGCGGGAAGAGATACGCAGTATTTT.

Notes on this clonotype: A far bigger clonotype differs at one base, so this is likely a read error. The chain combines TRBV11-1 with TRBJ2-2; D might be TRBD2 (6 bases). Germline V CDR1 and CDR2: SGHAT, FQDESV (reference sequence). With 1 base removed from V and 6 bases from J, the gap between germline ends came to 12 bases. The length of the CDR3 is 15 residues. This CDR3 reads CASSLGGVAAGELFF. DNA for the CDR3: TGTGCCAGCAGCTTAGGGGGGGTAGCAGCCGGGGAGCTGTTTTTT.

At least ten counts were recorded for this clonotype. This chain uses TRBV7-2 with TRBJ1-4, with 8 positions matching TRBD1. Unmatched junction bases numbered 9, after V lost 6 bases and J lost 6 bases. The V gene's germline CDR1 is SGHTA and CDR2 FQGNSA. CDR3 length: 15 residues. The CDR3 bases are TGTGCCAGCAGTAAAACAGGGGGAGCTTATGAAAAACTGTTTTTT. Amino acids: CASSKTGGAYEKLFF.

The chain carries TRBV12-3 or TRBV12-4 and TRBJ2-1, with TRBD1 matching 9 bases. With V trimmed by 5 bases and J by 3 bases, 8 bases remained unmatched. The CDR3 covers 16 residues. For the CDR3, the DNA is TGTGCCAGCAGTCCTCCGGGACAGGGTAACTACAATGAGCAGTTCTTC. Protein product: CASSPPGQGNYNEQFF.

This clonotype was observed at least ten times. The J gene is TRBJ2-3, the V gene TRBV7-9; TRBD1 matches at 7 bases. This CDR3 contains 14 residues. Germline assignment: CDR1 SEHNR and CDR2 FQNEAQ (reference sequence). Germline trimming cut 9 bases from V and 3 bases from J; bases unmatched to any gene: 9. The CDR3 here is CASFSTGWTDTQYF. The CDR3 DNA sequence: TGTGCCAGTTTCTCGACAGGGTGGACAGATACGCAGTATTTT.